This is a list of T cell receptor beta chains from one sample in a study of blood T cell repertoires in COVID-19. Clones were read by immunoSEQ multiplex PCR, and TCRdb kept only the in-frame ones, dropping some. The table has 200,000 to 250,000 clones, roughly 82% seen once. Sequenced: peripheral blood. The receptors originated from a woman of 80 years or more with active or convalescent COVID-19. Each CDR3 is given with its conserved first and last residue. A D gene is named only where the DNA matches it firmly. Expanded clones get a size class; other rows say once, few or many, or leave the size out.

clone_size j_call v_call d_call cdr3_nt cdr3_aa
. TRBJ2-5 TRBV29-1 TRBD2 TGCAGCGTTTCCGGGACTAGCGGGGTTTACGACCAGTACTTC CSVSGTSGVYDQYF
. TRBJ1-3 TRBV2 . TGTGCCAGCAGAGGTCGGGAATCTGGAAACACCATATATTTT CASRGRESGNTIYF
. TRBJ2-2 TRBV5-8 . TGTGCCAGCAGCCCACCCGAGACCTTGAGGGCCGGGGAGCTGTTTTTT CASSPPETLRAGELFF
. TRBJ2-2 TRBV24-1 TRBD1 TGTGCCACCAGTGAACCAGGGGGCTTGGGATTTGGGGAGCTGTTTTTT CATSEPGGLGFGELFF
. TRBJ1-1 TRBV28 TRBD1 TGTGCCAGCCCCTCCGGGACAGGGGGAATTGGTGGTGAAGCTTTCTTT CASPSGTGGIGGEAFF
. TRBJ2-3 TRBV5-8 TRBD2 TGTGCCAGCAGACCCGGGACTAGCGGGAGTTTAGATACGCAGTATTTT CASRPGTSGSLDTQYF
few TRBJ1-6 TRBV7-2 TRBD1 TGTGCCAGCAGCTTATTGTATGGGACAGGAATTTCACCCCTCCACTTT CASSLLYGTGISPLHF
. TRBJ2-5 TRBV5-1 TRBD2 TGCGCCAGCGGCAGACTAGCGGGGGGGCAAGAGACCCAGTACTTC CASGRLAGGQETQYF
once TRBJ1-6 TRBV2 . TGTGCCAGTAGCGGGACGGGGAATTCACCCCTCCACTTT CASSGTGNSPLHF
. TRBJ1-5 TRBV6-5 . TGTGCCAGCAGACAGGTTAGCAATCAGCCCCAGCATTTT CASRQVSNQPQHF
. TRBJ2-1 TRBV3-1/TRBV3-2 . TGTGCCAGCAGCCAAGATAGGCGGGCCAATGAGCAGTTCTTC CASSQDRRANEQFF
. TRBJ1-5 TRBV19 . TGTGCCAGTAGCGTCGCGGGGGAAAATCAGCCCCAGCATTTT CASSVAGENQPQHF
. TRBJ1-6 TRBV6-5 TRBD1 TGTGCCAGCAGCCCCGGACAGGTTTATAATTCACCCCTCCACTTT CASSPGQVYNSPLHF
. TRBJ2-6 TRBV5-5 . TGTGCCAGCAGCTTGTTGGTATACAGTCAGAGACCTGGGGCCAACGTCCTGACTTTC CASSLLVYSQRPGANVLTF